This entry lists 30 T cell receptor beta chains sequenced from one sample in a study of a mutant IDH1 vaccine in newly diagnosed glioma. As for time point: week 47, end of study. What each vaccine dose contained was 300 ug of mutant IDH1 20-mer peptide, accompanied by topical imiquimod. Which antigens these TCRs recognize remains unknown. Repertoires were generated with immunoSEQ multiplex PCR, while TCRdb's copy carries only in-frame clones and drops some. The repertoire holds around 100,000 clones, with about 90% as singletons. The sample consisted of PBMCs, taken from a glioma patient whose treatment included an IDH1 peptide vaccine. These receptors were obtained from a woman aged 45-65 years with glioma.

The chain recombines TRBV30 with TRBJ2-3; 8 bases match TRBD2. This CDR3 comprises 13 residues. The germline CDR1 and CDR2 sequences are GTSNPN and SVGIG (reference sequence). J lost 5 bases, V lost 5 bases, and 6 bases had no gene match. CDR3 sequence (DNA): TGTGCCTGGGGGCGGGAGGCAATAGATACGCAGTATTTT. The encoded protein is CAWGREAIDTQYF.

The genes are TRBV6-6 and TRBJ1-1, with D tentatively TRBD1 (5 bases). Trimming took off 6 bases at V and 3 bases at J, with 14 bases between the two ends. Germline-derived CDR1 and CDR2 are MNHNY and SVGAGI (reference sequence). The CDR3 has 14 amino acids. This CDR3 is CASRALQGDTEAFF. The CDR3, as DNA: TGTGCCAGCAGGGCACTTCAGGGAGACACTGAAGCTTTCTTT.

The chain couples TRBV7-8 to TRBJ1-1; TRBD1 aligns across 8 bases. CDR1 is SGHVS and CDR2 is FQNEAQ in the germline V gene. The CDR3 is 17 amino acids. With V trimmed by 0 bases and J by 4 bases, 10 bases remained unmatched. CDR3 coding DNA: TGTGCCAGCAGCTTAGCGGGGTCTCAGGGGGCGGTCACTGAAGCTTTCTTT. Amino acid sequence: CASSLAGSQGAVTEAFF.

This clone was counted only a few times. The V gene is TRBV7-9, the J gene TRBJ1-5; the D is unclear. In germline, CDR1 is SEHNR, CDR2 FQNEAQ (reference sequence). Trimming took off 3 bases at V and 5 bases at J, with 5 bases between the two ends. This CDR3 comprises 12 residues. In DNA, the CDR3 is TGTGCCAGCAGCTTCCGGGATCAGCCCCAGCATTTT. It specifies CASSFRDQPQHF. Variable domain in full (rest from reference TRBV7-9 and TRBJ1-5): DTGVSQNPRHKITKRGQNVTFRCDPISEHNRLYWYRQTLGQGPEFLTYFQNEAQLEKSRLLSDRFSAERPKGSFSTLEIQRTEQGDSAMYLCASSFRDQPQHFGDGTRLSIL.

The rearrangement joins TRBV9 to TRBJ2-3; maybe TRBD2 (7 bases). The germline CDR1 and CDR2 sequences are SGDLS and YYNGEE. This CDR3 has 15 amino acids. V lost 0 bases, J lost 5 bases, and 13 bases lay in between. CDR3 region: CASSVAGGAGDTQYF. The CDR3 DNA follows: TGTGCCAGCAGCGTAGCTGGGGGGGCGGGAGATACGCAGTATTTT.

Only a few counts were recorded for this clone. The chain combines TRBV6-1 with TRBJ2-4, with 10 bases fitting TRBD2. The junction had 4 bases not matched to a gene; V was cut back by 2 bases and J by 3 bases. Germline loops: CDR1 MNHNS, CDR2 SASEGT. The CDR3 totals 16 residues. The CDR3 sequence is CASSEWTSGHKNIQYF. CDR3 coding DNA: TGTGCCAGCAGTGAATGGACTAGCGGTCACAAAAACATTCAGTACTTC.

Comment on this clone: The identical CDR3 is also encoded by other nucleotide sequences in the sample. This rearrangement joins TRBV30 to TRBJ1-1; D is ambiguous. V gave up 0 bases and J gave up 0 bases, with 5 bases separating them. Germline loops: CDR1 GTSNPN, CDR2 SVGIG (reference sequence). The length of the CDR3 is 13 residues. The CDR3 loop reads CAWSVRLNTEAFF. The DNA of the CDR3 is TGTGCCTGGAGTGTACGGTTGAACACTGAAGCTTTCTTT.

This rearrangement joins TRBV7-2 to TRBJ2-5; no clear D. The CDR3 totals 11 residues. Trimming removed 3 bases at V and 4 bases at J, with 3 bases between. Germline assignment: CDR1 SGHTA and CDR2 FQGNSA. The CDR3 bases are TGTGCCAGCAGCTTTCTAGAGACCCAGTACTTC. Translated, it gives CASSFLETQYF.

The CDR3 DNA reads TGTGCCAGCAGTCTGAAGACACCAACCTACGAGCAGTACTTC. Translating gives CASSLKTPTYEQYF. This sequence joins TRBV6-6 and TRBJ2-7; D unclear. Germline CDR1 reads MNHNY; CDR2 reads SVGAGI (reference sequence). This CDR3 has 14 amino acids. V lost 5 bases to trimming and J lost 2 bases, with 13 bases between them.

This rearrangement joins TRBV5-1 to TRBJ2-3; 14 nucleotides match TRBD2. Germline CDR1 is SGHRS and CDR2 is YFSETQ. CDR3 size: 16 residues. V shed 4 bases, J shed 4 bases, and the junction held 5 bases outside the gene matches. CDR3 protein: CASSTGLAGGSDTQYF. DNA of the CDR3: TGCGCCAGCAGCACCGGACTAGCGGGAGGTTCAGATACGCAGTATTTT.

The chain recombines TRBV9 with TRBJ1-1, with D unresolved. This CDR3 contains 15 residues. Germline CDR1 SGDLS, CDR2 YYNGEE. V shed 3 bases and J shed 0 bases, with 12 bases lying between them. The CDR3 DNA follows: TGTGCCAGCAGCGCCGGAATGGGGTTGAACACTGAAGCTTTCTTT. Residues: CASSAGMGLNTEAFF.

The V and J genes are TRBV21-1 and TRBJ1-2; the tabulated D call, TRBD1, remains unverified against the DNA. TRBV21-1 is recorded as a pseudogene. The CDR3 extends over 14 amino acids. The CDR3 reads CASSKRDRGEGYTF. The CDR3 DNA is TGTGCCAGCAGCAAAAGAGACAGGGGAGAGGGCTACACCTTC.

This clone has only one observation. The V and J genes are TRBV5-1 and TRBJ1-2; no definite D call. The CDR3 loop spans 10 amino acids. CDR1 SGHRS and CDR2 YFSETQ come from the germline V gene. Trimming cost V 9 bases and J 4 bases, with 7 bases left between them. The CDR3 nucleotides read TGCGCCATTCTTCTCTATGGCTACACCTTC. Protein: CAILLYGYTF.

This chain joins TRBV7-6 and TRBJ1-4; TRBD1 aligns across 8 bases. The germline V gene has CDR1 SGHVS and CDR2 FNYEAQ. This CDR3 has 14 amino acids. Trimming took 5 bases from V and 10 from J; bases not matched to a gene: 9. CDR3 protein: CASSAQGARGKLFF. CDR3 nucleotides: TGTGCCAGCAGCGCCCAGGGGGCTCGGGGAAAACTGTTTTTT.

In this sample, this clone turned up once. This chain connects TRBV7-8 to TRBJ1-2; 8 bases match TRBD1. The trim removed 1 base at V and 6 bases at J, leaving 1 base unmatched. The germline V gene encodes CDR1 SGHVS and CDR2 FQNEAQ. The CDR3 is 13 amino acids. The DNA for the CDR3 is TGTGCCAGCAGCTTAGGGGACAGGAATGGCTACACCTTC. Protein sequence: CASSLGDRNGYTF.

The gene calls are TRBV19 and TRBJ2-1, with D possibly TRBD2 on 6 matching bases. The V end lost 6 bases, the J end lost 2 bases, and 17 bases lay between the germline ends. CDR1 is LNHDA, CDR2 SQIVND, per germline (reference sequence). The CDR3 length is 16 residues. The CDR3 DNA reads as TGTGCCAGTAGCAACCGCGCGGGAAACGCCTACAATGAGCAGTTCTTC. Translating it yields CASSNRAGNAYNEQFF. The full variable domain, with the rest looked up from reference TRBV19 and TRBJ2-1, is DGGITQSPKYLFRKEGQNVTLSCEQNLNHDAMYWYRQDPGQGLRLIYYSQIVNDFQKGDIAEGYSVSREKKESFPLTVTSAQKNPTAFYLCASSNRAGNAYNEQFFGPGTRLTVL.

The chain recombines TRBV6-1 with TRBJ1-5; no clear D. V shed 10 bases and J shed 11 bases, with 12 bases lying between them. Looked up from germline, CDR1 is MNHNS and CDR2 is SASEGT. The CDR3 sequence is 10 residues long. DNA of the CDR3: TGTGCCACCCAAATGGGGACCCAGCATTTT. This codes for CATQMGTQHF.

The sample holds a few counts of this clone. The chain recombines TRBV10-2 with TRBJ1-4; D is unresolved. V lost 4 bases to trimming and J lost 0 bases, with 3 bases between them. The CDR3 totals 13 residues. Looked up from germline, CDR1 is WSHSY and CDR2 is SAAADI. The CDR3 DNA is TGCGCCAGCAGTGGAGCAACTAATGAAAAACTGTTTTTT. Amino acid sequence: CASSGATNEKLFF.

Only a few counts were recorded for this clone. This chain links TRBV6-1 with TRBJ2-2; D remains ambiguous. The germline V gene has CDR1 MNHNS and CDR2 SASEGT. V was trimmed by 4 bases and J by 4 bases, leaving 7 bases between them. This CDR3 is built from 13 residues. The CDR3, as DNA: TGTGCCAGCAGTGGAAGACTCACCGGGGAGCTGTTTTTT. Translated, it gives CASSGRLTGELFF.

The gene calls are TRBV5-1 and TRBJ2-1; 8 bases are shared with TRBD2. Germline assignment: CDR1 SGHRS and CDR2 YFSETQ. There are 18 residues in the CDR3. V was clipped by 4 bases and J by 1 base; unmatched bases: 13. This chain's CDR3 is CASSLGTSPQLSYNEQFF. The CDR3, as DNA: TGCGCCAGCAGCCTCGGGACTAGTCCTCAACTATCCTACAATGAGCAGTTCTTC.

The gene calls are TRBV27 and TRBJ1-2; TRBD1 aligns across 10 bases. In germline, CDR1 is MNHEY, CDR2 SMNVEV (reference sequence). Germline trimming cut 5 bases from V and 2 bases from J; bases unmatched to any gene: 8. The length of the CDR3 is 16 residues. The chain's CDR3 is CASSTKGQGDNYGYTF. CDR3 coding DNA: TGTGCCAGCAGTACCAAAGGACAGGGGGACAACTATGGCTACACCTTC.

The chain joins TRBV25-1 to TRBJ1-4, with TRBD1 matching over 10 bases. This CDR3 is built from 13 residues. Germline V gene lookup returns CDR1 MGHDK and CDR2 SYGVNS. J was trimmed by 8 bases and V by 6 bases; bases with no gene match: 3. This chain's CDR3 is CASRDRGGEKLFF. The CDR3, as DNA: TGTGCCAGCAGGGACAGGGGGGGGGAAAAACTGTTTTTT.

The chain uses TRBV30 and TRBJ2-7; the match to TRBD2 covers 7 bases. V lost 5 bases, J lost 0 bases, and 4 bases stayed unmatched. Germline CDR1 GTSNPN, CDR2 SVGIG (reference sequence). The CDR3 consists of 13 residues. CDR3 nucleotides: TGTGCCTGGGGGGAGGGTTACTCCTACGAGCAGTACTTC. It is translated as CAWGEGYSYEQYF.

The chain carries TRBV2 and TRBJ2-3; TRBD2 aligns across 9 bases. The CDR3 has 14 amino acids. V was pared by 3 bases and J by 7 bases, with 5 bases of the junction left unmatched. Germline lookup yields CDR1 SNHLY and CDR2 FYNNEI. The CDR3 nucleotides read TGTGCCAGCAGTGATGTGCGGGAGGGGAATACGCAGTATTTT. Translating it yields CASSDVREGNTQYF.

The chain joins TRBV7-2 to TRBJ2-1; D not resolved. Trimming took off 3 bases at V and 0 bases at J, with 12 bases between the two ends. The CDR3 has 16 residues. Germline V gene sequence: CDR1 SGHTA, CDR2 FQGNSA. The CDR3, as DNA: TGTGCCAGCAGCTTCAGACTGTTGAGCTCCTACAATGAGCAGTTCTTC. This translates into CASSFRLLSSYNEQFF.

This sequence joins TRBV30 and TRBJ2-3, with D possibly matching TRBD2 (6 bases). V was cut by 2 bases and J by 2 bases, with 11 bases left in between. This CDR3 contains 14 residues. Germline V gene data show CDR1 as GTSNPN and CDR2 as SVGIG (reference sequence). Here the CDR3 reads CAWSNGGDTDTQYF. The CDR3 nucleotides read TGTGCCTGGAGTAATGGCGGGGACACAGATACGCAGTATTTT.

The rearrangement joins TRBV5-1 to TRBJ1-1; no firm D call. V shed 1 base and J shed 1 base, with 14 bases lying between them. Germline V CDR1 and CDR2: SGHRS, YFSETQ. The CDR3 contains 16 residues. CDR3 sequence (DNA): TGCGCCAGCAGCTTGTCGGCCGGAGCGCGGAACACTGAAGCTTTCTTT. This gives the protein CASSLSAGARNTEAFF.

V and J are TRBV29-1 and TRBJ2-2, with TRBD2 as a possible D gene (5 bases). V lost 3 bases, J lost 3 bases, and 11 bases lay in between. The CDR3 extends over 14 amino acids. CDR1 SQVTM and CDR2 ANQGSEA come from the germline V gene. CDR3 protein: CSVDGEYDTGELFF. CDR3 DNA: TGCAGCGTTGACGGGGAATATGACACCGGGGAGCTGTTTTTT.

The J gene is TRBJ2-5, the V gene TRBV5-1, with D tentatively TRBD1 or TRBD2 (6 bases each). V was clipped by 4 bases and J by 1 base, with 14 bases between them. Germline CDR1 and CDR2: SGHRS and YFSETQ. The CDR3 contains 15 residues. CDR3 amino acids: CASSLERGVQETQYF. Written as DNA, the CDR3 is TGCGCCAGCAGCCTGGAGAGGGGGGTCCAAGAGACCCAGTACTTC. Filled out from reference TRBV5-1 and TRBJ2-5, the complete variable domain reads KAGVTQTPRYLIKTRGQQVTLSCSPISGHRSVSWYQQTPGQGLQFLFEYFSETQRNKGNFPGRFSGRQFSNSRSEMNVSTLELGDSALYLCASSLERGVQETQYFGPGTRLLVL.

The V and J genes are TRBV4-2 and TRBJ2-3; D perhaps matches TRBD1 (5 bases). From germline, CDR1 is LGHNA and CDR2 YNFKEQ. The CDR3 runs 14 residues. V lost 2 bases to trimming and J lost 9 bases, with 15 bases between them. As DNA, the CDR3 is TGTGCCAGCAGCCAAACTCTTCTACAGGTGACGCAGTATTTT. Protein sequence: CASSQTLLQVTQYF.